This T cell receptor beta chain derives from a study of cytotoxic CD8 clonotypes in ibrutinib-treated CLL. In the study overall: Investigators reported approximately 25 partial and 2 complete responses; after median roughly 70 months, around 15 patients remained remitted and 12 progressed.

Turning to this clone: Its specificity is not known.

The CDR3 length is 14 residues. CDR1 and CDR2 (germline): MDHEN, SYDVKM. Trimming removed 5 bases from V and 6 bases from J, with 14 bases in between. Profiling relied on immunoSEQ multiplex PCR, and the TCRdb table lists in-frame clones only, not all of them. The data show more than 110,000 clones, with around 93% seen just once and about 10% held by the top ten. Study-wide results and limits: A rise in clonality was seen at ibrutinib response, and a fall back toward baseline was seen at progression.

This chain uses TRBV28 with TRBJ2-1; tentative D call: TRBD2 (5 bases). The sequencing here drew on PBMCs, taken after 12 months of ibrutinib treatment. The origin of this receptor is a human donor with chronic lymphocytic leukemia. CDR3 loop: CASSPRGILNEQFF. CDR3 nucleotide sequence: TGTGCCAGCAGTCCTCGAGGGATACTCAATGAGCAGTTCTTC.